This T cell receptor beta chain was sequenced during a study of shared clonotypes between healthy human individuals. As for the study in general: Per donor, CD8 memory used one plate, CD8 naive used two, CD4 memory used three and CD4 naive used three.

The ends were cut back, 2 bases at V and 6 bases at J, with 20 bases in the middle. The CDR3 is made up of 17 amino acids. CDR1 SGHAT and CDR2 FQNNGV come from the germline V gene. Using immunoSEQ multiplex PCR, the repertoire was profiled, and TCRdb retains in-frame clones only, with some absent. The table includes under 700,000 clones, roughly 95% detected once. Only CD45RO-negative cells positively selected for CCR7 counted as naive CD8 cells, so terminally differentiated effector memory CD45RA+ cells were excluded. The TCR comes from a woman between 25 and 40 years old in good health. Sequencing used naive CD8+ T cells sorted from blood. This rearrangement joins TRBV11-2 to TRBJ1-5; D is perhaps TRBD1 (5 bases). The CDR3 bases are TGTGCCAGCAGCTTACGAGCTTGGGGCCGGCGGGTTCAGCCCCAGCATTTT. Translation: CASSLRAWGRRVQPQHF.